The clone carrying this T cell receptor beta chain was counted a few times. The data were taken from a study of blood T cell repertoires in COVID-19. This CDR3 has 20 residues. V lost 0 bases to trimming and J lost 4 bases; unmatched junction nucleotides: 17. Germline V gene lookup returns CDR1 MGHRA and CDR2 YSYEKL. TCRdb's copy holds only in-frame clones and misses some; the assay was immunoSEQ multiplex PCR. The data show around 200,000 clones, approximately 85% seen once. This TCR derives from a man aged 40-49 years who had recovered from COVID-19. Sequenced sample: PBMCs or T cells enriched from blood (not recorded which). The V call is TRBV4-1, the J call TRBJ1-3; TRBD1 matches 8 bases. The CDR3 protein is CASSQDISGGRFGDGNTIYF. DNA for the CDR3: TGCGCCAGCAGCCAAGATATATCAGGGGGCCGTTTTGGTGACGGAAACACCATATATTTT.